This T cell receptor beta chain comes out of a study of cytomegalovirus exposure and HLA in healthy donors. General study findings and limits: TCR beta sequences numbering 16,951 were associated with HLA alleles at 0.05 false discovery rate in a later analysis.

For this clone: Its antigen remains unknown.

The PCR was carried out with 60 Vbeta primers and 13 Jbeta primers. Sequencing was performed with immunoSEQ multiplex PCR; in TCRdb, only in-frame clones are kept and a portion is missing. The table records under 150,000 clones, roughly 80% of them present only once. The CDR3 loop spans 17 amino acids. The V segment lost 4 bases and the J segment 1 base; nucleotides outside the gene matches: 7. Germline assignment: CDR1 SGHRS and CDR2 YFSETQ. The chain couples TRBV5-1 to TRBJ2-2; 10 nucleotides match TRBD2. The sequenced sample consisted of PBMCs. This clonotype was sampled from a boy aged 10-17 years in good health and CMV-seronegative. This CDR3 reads CASSDRASGRNTGELFF. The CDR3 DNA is TGCGCCAGCAGCGATCGGGCTAGCGGGAGGAACACCGGGGAGCTGTTTTTT. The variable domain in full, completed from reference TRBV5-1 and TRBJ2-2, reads KAGVTQTPRYLIKTRGQQVTLSCSPISGHRSVSWYQQTPGQGLQFLFEYFSETQRNKGNFPGRFSGRQFSNSRSEMNVSTLELGDSALYLCASSDRASGRNTGELFFGEGSRLTVL.